This section outlines one TCR beta chain sequence together with its context. This entry belongs to a study of T cell responses to AZD1222 COVID-19 vaccine. Background on the study: Doses given second, at about 4 or about 12 weeks, were pooled.

Data came from immunoSEQ multiplex PCR; TCRdb stores just in-frame clones and leaves some out. The data hold about 200,000 clones, with 85% to 90% observed a single time. This CDR3 has 14 residues. The V gene lost 5 bases and the J gene lost 3 bases, with 14 bases spanning the gap. CDR1 and CDR2 from the germline V gene are SGHVS and FQNEAQ. This chain connects TRBV7-8 to TRBJ2-7, with D unclear. Here the sequenced sample was peripheral blood, taken on day 0 of AZD1222 vaccination. The sequence was collected from an adult in good health. CDR3 residues: CASSVPGFVYEQYF. CDR3 bases: TGTGCCAGCAGCGTGCCAGGCTTTGTCTACGAGCAGTACTTC.